The entry that follows covers one T cell receptor (beta chain) sequence. Its specificity is unknown. In terms of origin and age, donors were healthy Caucasian individuals from Russia aged about 6 to 100. The data stem from a study of blood T cells in healthy people across ages. Whole-study findings and limits: As naive T cell percentage varied, TCR beta diversity correlated strongly with it.

V shed 5 bases and J 4 bases; nucleotides not matched to a gene: 8. Germline V CDR1 and CDR2: DFQATT, SNEGSKA (reference sequence). The CDR3 sequence is 14 residues long. Combining a sample-barcoded 5' primer with a J-beta primer mix, a second PCR ran for roughly 6 to 11 cycles. With 12 random nucleotides, a template-switch adaptor tagged each individual cDNA molecule. TCRdb fed the 5' RACE reads into MiXCR, producing one record per CDR3 protein. The sample has some 1,800,000 distinct CDR3 sequences, roughly 43% seen once. V usage is TRBV20-1 and J usage is TRBJ2-3; 8 nucleotides align to TRBD2. The sample consisted of blood. This TCR came from a human donor in good health. CDR3 protein: CSAPGGGTADTQYF. For the CDR3, the DNA is TGCAGTGCTCCCGGGGGGGGTACCGCAGATACGCAGTATTTT.